The sequence of this T cell receptor beta chain was determined in a study of post-analysis software for immune sequencing data. Points from the study as a whole: TRBV segments more frequent in patients than in controls numbered about 5 and included TRBV5-6, TRBV5-1 and TRBV20-1.

cDNA libraries for TCR beta contained unique molecular identifiers. TCRdb reanalysed the PCR reads using MiXCR and keeps one entry per CDR3 protein. This sample yields under 650,000 distinct CDR3 sequences, of which 44% are seen a single time; 1.5% to 2% belongs to the top ten. Deletions cut 2 bases from V and 3 bases from J, with 18 bases between. The CDR3 consists of 16 residues. The germline gives CDR1 SGHRS, CDR2 YFSETQ. This clonotype was observed a handful of times. Antigen: not known. The chain combines TRBV5-1 with TRBJ2-7; tentatively, D is TRBD1 (7 bases). This receptor was identified in a girl between 5 and 17 years old with multiple sclerosis. Sequencing was done on a sample of blood. The CDR3 bases are TGCGCCAGCAGCTTTATTGCGGGACAGAGAATCTACGAGCAGTACTTC. Translating gives CASSFIAGQRIYEQYF.